These 8 T cell receptor beta chains were all obtained from the same sample, sequenced in a study of blood T cells in healthy people across ages. Using a J-beta primer mix together with a sample-barcoded 5' primer, a second PCR was run for about 6 to 11 cycles. Via MiXCR, TCRdb re-called the 5' RACE reads, giving one row per CDR3 protein. The data contain 1.5 million to 2 million distinct CDR3 sequences, approximately 50% of them seen just once; the ten biggest clones take up about 2.1%. Material: blood. The receptors stem from a woman aged 40 to 49 in good health.

This chain connects TRBV11-1 to TRBJ2-3; no clear D. This CDR3 comprises 16 residues. Germline CDR1 SGHAT, CDR2 FQDESV (reference sequence). Trimming took 7 bases from V and 0 from J, leaving 17 bases between them. The CDR3, as DNA: TGTGCCAGCACGTATGAACAAACTGGAAGCACAGATACGCAGTATTTT. This translates into CASTYEQTGSTDTQYF.

V usage is TRBV28 and J usage is TRBJ1-6, with D perhaps TRBD1 (6 bases). Trimming cost V 6 bases and J 1 base, with 13 bases left between them. The CDR3 loop spans 16 amino acids. CDR1 MDHEN and CDR2 SYDVKM come from the germline V gene. The CDR3 protein is CASRYRESSYNSPLHF. As DNA, the CDR3 is TGTGCCAGCAGATACAGGGAATCGTCCTATAATTCACCCCTCCACTTT.

V usage is TRBV18 and J usage is TRBJ2-1, with D unresolved. Germline CDR1 reads KGHSH; CDR2 reads LQKENI. The CDR3 totals 12 residues. Trimming cost V 2 bases and J 8 bases, with 7 bases left between them. The CDR3 coding sequence is TGTGCCAGCTCACCAACGGTGGATGAGCAGTTCTTC. This encodes CASSPTVDEQFF. Combining the CDR3 with reference TRBV18 and TRBJ2-1 gives the whole variable domain NAGVMQNPRHLVRRRGQEARLRCSPMKGHSHVYWYRQLPEEGLKFMVYLQKENIIDESGMPKERFSAEFPKEGPSILRIQQVVRGDSAAYFCASSPTVDEQFFGPGTRLTVL.

This chain joins TRBV6-2 or TRBV6-3 and TRBJ2-1; D remains unclear. Germline V gives CDR1 MNHEY, CDR2 SVGEGT. The V end lost 4 bases, the J end lost 8 bases, and 12 bases lay between the germline ends. The CDR3 consists of 13 residues. CDR3 in amino acids: CASSSLGSDEQFF. In DNA, the CDR3 is TGTGCCAGCAGTTCCCTGGGCTCCGATGAGCAGTTCTTC.

This clonotype was seen a few times. CDR3 sequence: CASNYHAPSGYEQYF. The DNA for the CDR3 is TGTGCCAGCAACTACCATGCCCCTAGCGGCTACGAGCAGTACTTC. The chain uses TRBV12-3 or TRBV12-4 and TRBJ2-4; 7 nucleotides align to TRBD2. Gene TRBJ2-7 matches the end of the DNA better, so the J call may be wrong. This CDR3 region has 15 residues.

The chain has TRBV27 and TRBJ2-1; 9 bases line up with TRBD1. The CDR3 sequence is 15 residues long. Germline V gene lookup returns CDR1 MNHEY and CDR2 SMNVEV (reference sequence). The J segment lost 3 bases and the V segment lost 6 bases, leaving 6 bases of the junction unmatched. The CDR3 protein is CASRGGTGFYNEQFF. The CDR3 nucleotides are TGTGCCAGCAGGGGGGGGACAGGGTTCTACAATGAGCAGTTCTTC.

The chain employs TRBV12-3 or TRBV12-4 and TRBJ1-4, with D unresolved. CDR3 length: 15 residues. V lost 3 bases and J lost 0, with 8 bases in between. CDR3 sequence: CASSLNRPTNEKLFF. The DNA of the CDR3 is TGTGCCAGCAGTTTGAACCGACCAACTAATGAAAAACTGTTTTTT.

This sequence joins TRBV20-1 and TRBJ2-5; 9 nucleotides match TRBD2. There are 16 residues in the CDR3. J lost 5 bases, V lost 0 bases, and 10 bases had no gene match. Germline-derived CDR1 and CDR2 are DFQATT and SNEGSKA (reference sequence). CDR3 loop: CSARDPGTSSPETQYF. The CDR3 DNA follows: TGCAGTGCTAGAGACCCCGGGACTAGCAGTCCGGAGACCCAGTACTTC.